These 2 T cell receptor beta chains were all obtained from the same sample, sequenced in a study of response to subunit inactivated influenza vaccine. Using its own MiXCR run on the RT-PCR reads, TCRdb lists one record per CDR3 protein. This sample has around 570,000 distinct CDR3 sequences, with around 10% found just once. Another study also made use of these data, one on T cells expressing NK-cell markers. That paper states: Researchers built TCR beta cDNA using 5'RACE template switching with UMIs.

Material: PBMCs from blood, obtained on the day of vaccination. All receptors derive from a man aged 50 to 59 who received an inactivated influenza vaccine.

This chain joins TRBV13 and TRBJ1-3; no reliable D call. V was shortened by 2 bases and J by 0 bases, with 23 bases between the two germline ends. Looked up from germline, CDR1 is PRHDT and CDR2 is FYEKMQ (reference sequence). CDR3 length: 20 residues. The CDR3, as DNA: TGTGCCAGCAGCTTAAGATTTTCATCAGCAGGCGCGACCTCTGGAAACACCATATATTTT. Protein sequence: CASSLRFSSAGATSGNTIYF.

The chain is built from TRBV13 and TRBJ2-1; TRBD2 matches 10 bases. Germline V gene data show CDR1 as PRHDT and CDR2 as FYEKMQ (reference sequence). The J segment lost 0 bases and the V segment lost 6 bases, leaving 5 bases of the junction unmatched. This CDR3 has 16 residues. DNA of the CDR3: TGTGCCAGCAGGCTACTAGCGGGGCGCTCCTACAATGAGCAGTTCTTC. Translating it yields CASRLLAGRSYNEQFF.